The 5 T cell receptor beta chains reported below all come from one sample, sequenced in a study of blood T cell repertoires in COVID-19. The assay was immunoSEQ multiplex PCR, and TCRdb's table has in-frame clones only and misses some. The sample lists about 100,000 clones, 80% to 90% seen once, with approximately 1.8% in the top ten. Source material: peripheral blood. The receptors stem from an older man with acute or convalescent COVID-19.

This chain links TRBV28 with TRBJ2-7; tentatively, D is TRBD1 (6 bases). The CDR3 contains 14 residues. Germline CDR1 is MDHEN and CDR2 is SYDVKM. V dropped 3 bases and J dropped 2 bases, with 11 bases sitting between them. The CDR3 DNA reads TGTGCCAGCAGTTTGACAGGTAGAACCTACGAGCAGTACTTC. This sequence encodes CASSLTGRTYEQYF. Full variable domain (rest looked up from reference TRBV28 and TRBJ2-7): DVKVTQSSRYLVKRTGEKVFLECVQDMDHENMFWYRQDPGLGLRLIYFSYDVKMKEKGDIPEGYSVSREKKERFSLILESASTNQTSMYLCASSLTGRTYEQYFGPGTRLTVT.

The rearrangement uses TRBV2 and TRBJ1-4; D possibly corresponds to TRBD1 (6 bases). V shed 1 base and J shed 7 bases, with 13 bases lying between them. CDR1 SNHLY and CDR2 FYNNEI come from the germline V gene. The CDR3 contains 15 residues. CDR3 sequence reads: CASSEGGSRGEKLFF. The CDR3 DNA reads as TGTGCCAGCAGTGAAGGGGGCAGCAGGGGTGAAAAACTGTTTTTT. Using reference TRBV2 and TRBJ1-4 for the parts outside the CDR3, the full variable domain is EPEVTQTPSHQVTQMGQEVILRCVPISNHLYFYWYRQILGQKVEFLVSFYNNEISEKSEIFDDQFSVERPDGSNFTLKIRSTKLEDSAMYFCASSEGGSRGEKLFFGSGTQLSVL.

This clone has a handful of counts. The chain recombines TRBV19 with TRBJ2-5; TRBD2 aligns across 7 bases. Trimming removed 3 bases from V and 5 bases from J; junction bases left unmatched: 6. The CDR3 has 14 amino acids. Germline CDR1 and CDR2: LNHDA and SQIVND (reference sequence). CDR3 coding DNA: TGTGCCAGTAGTATCGCTCAGGGAGGGGAGACCCAGTACTTC. Translating it yields CASSIAQGGETQYF.

The rearrangement links TRBV10-3 to TRBJ2-1; TRBD1 matches 8 bases. The CDR3 has 15 amino acids. Germline lookup yields CDR1 ENHRY and CDR2 SYGVKD. V trimming: 7 bases; J trimming: 9 bases; junction bases outside the gene matches: 14. The DNA for the CDR3 is TGTGCCATCACCCAGACAGGGGATCAGCGCAGTGAGCAGTTCTTC. Amino acids: CAITQTGDQRSEQFF.

Only one count was recorded for this clone. This chain joins TRBV7-9 and TRBJ1-4, with a possible D match to TRBD1 (5 bases). V was clipped by 5 bases and J by 7 bases, with 14 bases between them. Germline CDR1 is SEHNR and CDR2 is FQNEAQ (reference sequence). This CDR3 region has 14 residues. The CDR3 protein is CASSLWGGGEKLFF. CDR3 coding DNA: TGTGCCAGCAGCCTCTGGGGGGGAGGTGAAAAACTGTTTTTT.